This is a list of T cell receptor beta chains from one sample in a study of cytomegalovirus exposure and HLA in healthy donors. Method: immunoSEQ multiplex PCR; TCRdb's copy keeps in-frame clones and lacks some. The sample shows tens of thousands of clones, about 80% of them seen only once. Source material: PBMCs. These receptors were taken from a man in his fifties or sixties in good health and CMV-seropositive. CDR3s include the opening cysteine and the closing phenylalanine or tryptophan. Fields, in order: D gene, V gene, CDR3 length, clone size, J gene, CDR3 protein, CDR3 DNA. A D gene is named only where the DNA matches it firmly. Only part of the rows carry a size: once, few, many, or a class if the clone is expanded.

>.|TRBV7-8|16|.|TRBJ2-7
CASSSYGGQVFYEQYF
TGTGCCAGCAGCTCTTACGGGGGGCAAGTTTTCTACGAGCAGTACTTC
>TRBD2|TRBV11-2|16|.|TRBJ2-3
CASSSRLAGVTDTQYF
TGTGCCAGCAGCTCTAGACTAGCGGGGGTCACAGATACGCAGTATTTT
>TRBD2|TRBV7-2|13|.|TRBJ2-1
CASSSGLAGEQFF
TGTGCCAGCAGCTCCGGACTAGCGGGGGAGCAGTTCTTC
>TRBD1|TRBV5-1|14|.|TRBJ1-1
CASSLGTVNTEAFF
TGCGCCAGCAGCCTGGGGACAGTGAACACTGAAGCTTTCTTT
>TRBD1|TRBV4-3|18|once|TRBJ1-3
CASSQEVEGQGPGNTIYF
TGCGCCAGCAGCCAAGAGGTGGAGGGACAGGGGCCTGGAAACACCATATATTTT
>.|TRBV30|14|.|TRBJ2-7
CAWSARGRGYEQYF
TGTGCCTGGAGCGCGAGGGGACGGGGGTACGAGCAGTACTTC
>TRBD1|TRBV15|14|few|TRBJ1-5
CATSLTGGNQPQHF
TGTGCCACCAGCTTGACAGGGGGGAATCAGCCCCAGCATTTT
>.|TRBV28|16|.|TRBJ1-4
CASSPMSGEFNEKLFF
TGTGCCAGCAGTCCGATGAGCGGAGAATTTAATGAAAAACTGTTTTTT
>TRBD2|TRBV18|15|.|TRBJ2-3
CASSPASGVRDTQYF
TGTGCCAGCTCACCTGCTAGCGGGGTAAGAGATACGCAGTATTTT
>.|TRBV29-1|14|.|TRBJ1-4
CSVSPGGVNEKLFF
TGCAGCGTTTCCCCCGGGGGGGTTAATGAAAAACTGTTTTTT
>.|TRBV2|13|.|TRBJ2-7
CASRASGAGEQYF
TGTGCCAGCAGAGCCTCAGGCGCGGGGGAGCAGTACTTC
>.|TRBV27|15|.|TRBJ2-7
CASSLRPPSSYEQYF
TGTGCCAGCAGTTTACGCCCACCCAGCTCCTACGAGCAGTACTTC
>TRBD1|TRBV7-9|15|medium-sized|TRBJ1-1
CASSPKDRLNTEAFF
TGTGCCAGCAGCCCCAAGGACAGGCTGAACACTGAAGCTTTCTTT
>.|TRBV20-1|11|.|TRBJ2-5
CSAKVGETQYF
TGCAGTGCTAAGGTCGGGGAGACCCAGTACTTC
>TRBD2|TRBV15|16|once|TRBJ2-1
CATSRDPASGGNEQFF
TGTGCCACCAGCAGAGATCCGGCTAGCGGGGGAAATGAGCAGTTCTTC
>.|TRBV15|14|.|TRBJ1-5
CATSRGGDYQPQHF
TGTGCCACCAGCAGAGGGGGCGATTATCAGCCCCAGCATTTT
>.|TRBV19|14|.|TRBJ2-2
CASIDSPSTGELFF
TGTGCCAGTATTGACAGCCCCAGCACCGGGGAGCTGTTTTTT
>TRBD1|TRBV12-5|18|.|TRBJ1-1
CASGFSTGGLGINTEAFF
TGTGCTAGTGGTTTCTCGACAGGGGGGCTAGGGATAAACACTGAAGCTTTCTTT
>.|TRBV5-4|16|.|TRBJ2-2
CASRPGSLTNTGELFF
TGTGCCAGCAGGCCCGGTAGCCTAACGAACACCGGGGAGCTGTTTTTT
>TRBD2|TRBV29-1|17|.|TRBJ2-1
CSVESRAGGPNFNEQFF
TGCAGCGTTGAATCCCGGGCGGGGGGGCCTAACTTTAATGAGCAGTTCTTC
>TRBD1|TRBV6-1|14|few|TRBJ1-2
CASSLGQQNYGYTF
TGTGCCAGCAGCCTGGGACAGCAAAACTATGGCTACACCTTC
>.|TRBV7-2|14|.|TRBJ2-7
CASSFLAGAYEQYF
TGTGCCAGCAGCTTTCTGGCCGGAGCCTACGAGCAGTACTTC
>.|TRBV11-2|16|.|TRBJ1-2
CASSLGLQDPNYGYTF
TGTGCCAGCAGCTTAGGGCTGCAGGATCCTAACTATGGCTACACCTTC
>.|TRBV4-2|18|few|TRBJ2-5
CASSQGGDRQVIIETQYF
TGTGCCAGCAGCCAAGGTGGGGATAGACAGGTTATAATTGAGACCCAGTACTTC
>.|TRBV4-2|19|.|TRBJ1-4
CASSQGASAGTRANEKLFF
TGTGCCAGCAGCCAAGGGGCATCAGCAGGTACACGTGCTAATGAAAAACTGTTTTTT
>.|TRBV15|14|.|TRBJ1-1
CATSRDQEAAEAFF
TGTGCCACCAGCAGAGATCAAGAGGCCGCTGAAGCTTTCTTT
>TRBD2|TRBV19|16|.|TRBJ2-1
CASSSEGGRARSGQFF
TGTGCCAGTAGTTCTGAGGGCGGGAGGGCCAGGAGTGGGCAGTTCTTC
>.|TRBV27|14|.|TRBJ2-2
CASSPTIYTGELFF
TGTGCCAGCAGTCCCACTATATACACCGGGGAGCTGTTTTTT
>TRBD1|TRBV28|15|few|TRBJ2-7
CASRSRGTGSYEQYF
TGTGCCAGCAGAAGCCGGGGGACAGGCTCCTACGAGCAGTACTTC
>TRBD2|TRBV13|18|.|TRBJ2-7
CASSLGVRRLAGTHEQYF
TGTGCCAGCAGCTTAGGAGTTAGGAGACTAGCGGGGACCCACGAGCAGTACTTC
>TRBD2|TRBV29-1|12|few|TRBJ2-7
CSVWTSGYEQYF
TGCAGCGTTTGGACTAGCGGTTACGAGCAGTACTTC
>.|TRBV6-1|13|.|TRBJ1-5
CASSEPGNQPQHF
TGTGCCAGCAGCGAACCAGGTAATCAGCCCCAGCATTTT
>.|TRBV27|13|.|TRBJ1-2
CASSPSKGFGSTF
TGTGCCAGCAGTCCTTCTAAGGGGTTTGGCTCCACCTTC
>TRBD2|TRBV5-6|13|.|TRBJ2-3
CASSHTTSGTQYF
TGTGCCAGCAGCCACACGACTAGCGGAACGCAGTATTTT
>TRBD1|TRBV19|14|.|TRBJ2-2
CASTRDRNTGELFF
TGTGCCAGCACCCGGGACAGAAACACCGGGGAGCTGTTTTTT
>TRBD2|TRBV5-6|19|few|TRBJ2-3
CASSSKGLAGEGGTDTQYF
TGTGCCAGCAGCTCCAAGGGACTAGCGGGAGAGGGGGGCACAGATACGCAGTATTTT
>TRBD1|TRBV25-1|17|.|TRBJ2-2
CASSEFPDRGGTGELFF
TGTGCCAGCAGTGAATTCCCGGACAGGGGCGGGACCGGGGAGCTGTTTTTT
>TRBD2|TRBV5-4|14|.|TRBJ2-1
CASSLLAGPREQFF
TGTGCCAGCAGCTTACTAGCGGGGCCTCGGGAGCAGTTCTTC
>.|TRBV19|15|.|TRBJ2-3
CASSIGGGQTDTQYF
TGTGCCAGTAGTATAGGGGGGGGGCAAACAGATACGCAGTATTTT
>TRBD2|TRBV27|16|.|TRBJ2-7
CASSPGLAESSYEQYF
TGTGCCAGCAGTCCAGGACTAGCGGAGAGCTCCTACGAGCAGTACTTC
>.|TRBV5-6|16|.|TRBJ2-6
CASSIGQYSGANVLTF
TGTGCCAGCAGCATCGGACAGTACTCTGGGGCCAACGTCCTGACTTTC
>.|TRBV6-5|13|.|TRBJ2-2
CASSAQGTGELFF
TGTGCCAGCAGCGCCCAGGGGACCGGGGAGCTGTTTTTT
>.|TRBV30|13|.|TRBJ2-1
CAWDQLPYNEQFF
TGTGCCTGGGATCAACTCCCCTACAATGAGCAGTTCTTC
>TRBD1|TRBV6-6|12|.|TRBJ2-7
CASSRGRYEQYF
TGTGCCAGCAGCAGGGGGCGGTACGAGCAGTACTTC
>.|TRBV14|14|.|TRBJ2-1
CASSLRGTYNEQFF
TGTGCCAGCAGCCTACGCGGGACCTACAATGAGCAGTTCTTC
>TRBD1|TRBV7-9|12|.|TRBJ2-7
CASETGSYEQYF
TGTGCCAGTGAGACAGGGTCCTACGAGCAGTACTTC
>TRBD2|TRBV27|17|.|TRBJ2-3
CVSSFVWLAGDLDTQYF
TGTGTCAGCAGTTTCGTTTGGCTAGCGGGAGATTTGGATACGCAGTATTTT
>.|TRBV29-1|12|.|TRBJ1-4
CSVYSGDEKLFF
TGCAGCGTTTACTCAGGGGATGAAAAACTGTTTTTT
>.|TRBV4-1|15|.|TRBJ2-3
CASSQPGGSTDTQYF
TGCGCCAGCAGCCAACCCGGCGGGAGCACAGATACGCAGTATTTT
>.|TRBV7-9|15|.|TRBJ2-7
CASSSSGSLSYEQYF
TGTGCCAGCAGCTCCTCGGGGTCGTTATCCTACGAGCAGTACTTC
>.|TRBV19|14|.|TRBJ1-2
CASSGGTDNYGYTF
TGTGCCAGTAGTGGCGGGACGGACAACTATGGCTACACCTTC
>TRBD1|TRBV4-3|15|.|TRBJ2-7
CASSQGGSQGYEQYF
TGCGCCAGCAGCCAAGGGGGCTCACAGGGGTACGAGCAGTACTTC
>.|TRBV28|14|.|TRBJ2-3
CASSLSAEADTQYF
TGTGCCAGCAGTTTATCGGCGGAGGCAGATACGCAGTATTTT
>.|TRBV6-1|16|.|TRBJ2-3
CASSERGGSSTDTQYF
TGTGCCAGCAGTGAACGCGGGGGCTCTAGCACAGATACGCAGTATTTT
>.|TRBV5-4|15|.|TRBJ1-1
CASSAGTGRNTEAFF
TGTGCCAGCAGCGCGGGGACGGGGAGAAACACTGAAGCTTTCTTT